The clone carrying this T cell receptor beta chain has only a few counts. Its antigen remains unidentified. Libraries were prepared by immunoSEQ multiplex PCR; TCRdb keeps only in-frame clonotypes and omits some of them. The repertoire includes 40,000 to 60,000 clones, approximately 81% of them detected once, and about 7% sits in the top ten. The sample originates from a study of OX40 agonist ivuxolimab in advanced cancers. Study background: Patients were treated with ivuxolimab, an agonistic anti-OX40 (CD134) antibody. Partial response was recorded in three patients: one hepatocellular carcinoma and two cutaneous melanoma cases.

General study findings and limits: Low normalized clonal expansion also occurred in some nonresponding patients. Determination of antigen specificity was not performed for the expanded peripheral T cells.

The CDR3 runs to 15 residues. After removal of 0 bases from V and 4 bases from J, the junction contained 6 bases not matched to a gene. Germline-derived CDR1 and CDR2 are SGHKS and YYEKEE (reference sequence). The chain joins TRBV5-5 to TRBJ1-1, with 7 bases matching TRBD1. The clonotype comes from an adult with an advanced solid tumor such as melanoma, head and neck, liver or kidney cancer. The sample was CD4+ or CD8+ T cells sorted from blood, taken in a trial of the OX40 agonist ivuxolimab. CDR3 amino acids: CASSLEGGLGTEAFF. CDR3 DNA sequence: TGTGCCAGCAGCTTGGAAGGGGGCCTAGGCACTGAAGCTTTCTTT.